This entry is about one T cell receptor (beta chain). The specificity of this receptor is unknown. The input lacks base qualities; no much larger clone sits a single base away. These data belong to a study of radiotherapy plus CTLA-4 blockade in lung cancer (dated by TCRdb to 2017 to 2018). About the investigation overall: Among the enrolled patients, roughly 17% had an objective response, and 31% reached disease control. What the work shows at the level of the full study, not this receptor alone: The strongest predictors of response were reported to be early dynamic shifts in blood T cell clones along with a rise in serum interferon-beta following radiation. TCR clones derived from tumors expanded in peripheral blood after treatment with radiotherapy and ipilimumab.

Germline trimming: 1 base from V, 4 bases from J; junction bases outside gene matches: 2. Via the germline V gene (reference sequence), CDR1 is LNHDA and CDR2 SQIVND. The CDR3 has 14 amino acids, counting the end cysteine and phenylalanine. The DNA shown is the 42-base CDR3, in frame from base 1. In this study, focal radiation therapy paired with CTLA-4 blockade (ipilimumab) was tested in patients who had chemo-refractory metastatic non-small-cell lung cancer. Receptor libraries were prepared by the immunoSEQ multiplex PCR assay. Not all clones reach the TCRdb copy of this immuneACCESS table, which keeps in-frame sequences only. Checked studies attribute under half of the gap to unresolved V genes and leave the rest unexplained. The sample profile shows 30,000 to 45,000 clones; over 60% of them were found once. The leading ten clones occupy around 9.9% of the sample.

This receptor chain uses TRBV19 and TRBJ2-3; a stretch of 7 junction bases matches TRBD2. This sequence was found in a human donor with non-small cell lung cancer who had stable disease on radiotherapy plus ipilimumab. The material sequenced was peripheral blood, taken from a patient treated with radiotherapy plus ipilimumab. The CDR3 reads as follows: CASSIGREADTQYF. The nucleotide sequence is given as TGTGCCAGTAGTATAGGCCGGGAGGCAGATACGCAGTATTTT.